The next 30 T cell receptor beta chains were all read from a single sample in a study of T cells after yellow fever vaccination. TCRdb re-called the 5' RACE reads with MiXCR, one entry per CDR3 protein. The sample carries approximately 600,000 distinct CDR3 sequences, roughly an eighth recorded once. Sequencing was performed on PBMCs, taken on the day of the yellow fever booster vaccination. The receptors stem from a man younger than 45 who received the YFV17D yellow fever vaccine.

This chain uses TRBV14 with TRBJ1-6; D might be TRBD1 (6 bases). This CDR3 has 17 residues. V gave up 1 base and J gave up 9 bases, with 19 bases separating them. CDR1 SGHDN and CDR2 FVKESK come from the germline V gene. The CDR3: CASSQAFIGAGASPLHF. The DNA of the CDR3 is TGTGCCAGCAGCCAAGCTTTTATCGGGGCAGGGGCTTCACCCCTCCACTTT.

This clonotype turned up a few times. The genes are TRBV6-1 and TRBJ2-3; TRBD1 matches 7 bases. CDR1 and CDR2 (germline): MNHNS, SASEGT. The length of the CDR3 is 18 residues. The V and J ends lost 5 bases and 0 bases, in that order; junction bases with no gene match: 14. The CDR3 coding sequence is TGTGCCAGCAGTACAGTCCCGGGACAGCAAGCTAGCACAGATACGCAGTATTTT. As protein: CASSTVPGQQASTDTQYF.

This clonotype was recorded many times. This chain uses TRBV5-1 with TRBJ2-2, with 7 bases identical to TRBD2. V trimming: 0 bases; J trimming: 4 bases; junction bases outside the gene matches: 3. Germline lookup yields CDR1 SGHRS and CDR2 YFSETQ. The CDR3 has 15 residues. CDR3 amino acids: CASSLEASGTGELFF. The CDR3 nucleotides read TGCGCCAGCAGCTTGGAGGCTAGCGGCACCGGGGAGCTGTTTTTT.

This clonotype has at least ten counts. The chain couples TRBV7-9 to TRBJ2-5; weak D call: TRBD2 (6 bases). Deletions cut 8 bases from V and 7 bases from J, with 11 bases between. The CDR3 is 11 residues long. The germline V gene has CDR1 SEHNR and CDR2 FQNEAQ (reference sequence). The CDR3 here is CASSPEGTQYF. The CDR3 DNA is TGTGCCAGCTCCCCGGAGGGGACCCAGTACTTC.

The J gene is TRBJ1-1, the V gene TRBV18; D remains ambiguous. CDR1 and CDR2 (germline): KGHSH, LQKENI. This CDR3 has 15 amino acids. V lost 2 bases and J lost 3, with 13 bases in between. In DNA, the CDR3 is TGTGCCAGCTCACCAGGATCGGTTAAGGACACTGAAGCTTTCTTT. Translation: CASSPGSVKDTEAFF. Supplemented by reference TRBV18 and TRBJ1-1, the full variable domain reads NAGVMQNPRHLVRRRGQEARLRCSPMKGHSHVYWYRQLPEEGLKFMVYLQKENIIDESGMPKERFSAEFPKEGPSILRIQQVVRGDSAAYFCASSPGSVKDTEAFFGQGTRLTVV.

The rearrangement uses TRBV18 and TRBJ1-2; D gene unclear. V lost 1 base and J 8 bases, leaving 11 bases between the germline ends. Germline V gives CDR1 KGHSH, CDR2 LQKENI. The CDR3 is made up of 13 amino acids. CDR3 nucleotides: TGTGCCAGCTCACCACAAGCAGAGTCCGGCTACACCTTC. This sequence encodes CASSPQAESGYTF.

The V and J genes are TRBV20-1 and TRBJ2-6, with a tentative D call TRBD1 (7 bases). The CDR3 is 15 residues long. Trimming removed 6 bases at V and 0 bases at J, with 12 bases between. The germline CDR1 and CDR2 sequences are DFQATT and SNEGSKA (reference sequence). The CDR3 nucleotides are TGCAGTGCCCGCAGGGGGGACTCTGGGGCCAACGTCCTGACTTTC. Translation: CSARRGDSGANVLTF.

V and J are TRBV30 and TRBJ2-1; D is uncertain. The CDR3 runs to 14 residues. Trimming pared 2 bases from V and 0 bases from J, leaving 8 bases between. Germline-derived CDR1 and CDR2 are GTSNPN and SVGIG (reference sequence). CDR3 nucleotide sequence: TGTGCCTGGAGTACCCATCTCTCCTACAATGAGCAGTTCTTC. Protein product: CAWSTHLSYNEQFF.

This clonotype has a handful of counts. The chain employs TRBV9 and TRBJ2-5; D is perhaps TRBD1 (6 bases). Germline values: CDR1 SGDLS, CDR2 YYNGEE. V lost 0 bases and J lost 5, with 14 bases in between. CDR3 length: 15 residues. The CDR3 sequence: CASSVATRGRETQYF. The CDR3 DNA follows: TGTGCCAGCAGCGTAGCTACCAGGGGTCGGGAGACCCAGTACTTC.

This clonotype has more than one count but fewer than ten. The rearrangement links TRBV30 to TRBJ1-5; D may be TRBD1 (6 bases). The germline gives CDR1 GTSNPN, CDR2 SVGIG (reference sequence). Trimming removed 5 bases at V and 1 base at J, with 12 bases between. The CDR3 totals 14 residues. CDR3 amino acids: CAWQTGSSNQPQHF. CDR3 nucleotide sequence: TGTGCCTGGCAAACAGGGAGCAGCAATCAGCCCCAGCATTTT.

J is TRBJ2-7 and V is TRBV25-1, with 8 bases that match TRBD2. The CDR3 is made up of 14 amino acids. Germline V gene lookup returns CDR1 MGHDK and CDR2 SYGVNS. V was pared by 6 bases and J by 5 bases, with 9 bases of the junction left unmatched. The CDR3 is CASSPGLEENEQYF. CDR3 DNA: TGTGCCAGCAGCCCGGGACTAGAGGAAAACGAGCAGTACTTC.

This clonotype was detected only a few times. The CDR3 DNA sequence: TGTGCCAGCAGTTTACAGGGGGCAATCAATGAGCAGTTCTTC. Residues: CASSLQGAINEQFF. The chain carries TRBV12-3 or TRBV12-4 and TRBJ2-1; 8 bases fit TRBD1. The CDR3 has 14 residues. The V and J ends lost 2 bases and 6 bases, in that order; junction bases with no gene match: 3.

The chain employs TRBV7-2 and TRBJ1-2, with D tentatively TRBD1 (5 bases). Trimming took 7 bases from V and 8 from J, leaving 14 bases between them. CDR3 length: 12 amino acids. CDR1 is SGHTA and CDR2 is FQGNSA in the germline V gene. CDR3 nucleotides: TGTGCCAGCATCGACTGGGGCGCAGGCTACACCTTC. Protein sequence: CASIDWGAGYTF.

The genes are TRBV28 and TRBJ2-2, with a weak D call TRBD2 (6 bases). Germline V CDR1 and CDR2: MDHEN, SYDVKM. This CDR3 has 14 residues. V was cut by 10 bases and J by 1 base, with 13 bases left in between. DNA of the CDR3: TGTGCCACCTGGCCTAGCGAGAACACCGGGGAGCTGTTTTTT. Translating it yields CATWPSENTGELFF.

The table lists this clonotype with many counts. The chain couples TRBV14 to TRBJ2-3; a possible D gene is TRBD1 (7 bases). This CDR3 has 12 amino acids. Trimming removed 4 bases from V and 14 bases from J, with 16 bases in between. Germline CDR1 is SGHDN and CDR2 is FVKESK. The CDR3: CASSPGGRSAYF. As DNA, the CDR3 is TGTGCCAGCAGCCCAGGGGGGAGGTCGGCGTATTTT.

This clonotype was counted a few times. CDR3 protein: CASSLMADQETQYF. The CDR3, as DNA: TGCGCCAGCAGCTTGATGGCAGACCAAGAGACCCAGTACTTC. J is TRBJ2-5 and V is TRBV5-1, with D hard to call. The germline CDR1 and CDR2 sequences are SGHRS and YFSETQ. The CDR3 sequence is 14 residues long. V lost 1 base to trimming and J lost 0 bases, with 7 bases between them.

In its sample, this clonotype was seen many times. The chain carries TRBV3-1 and TRBJ2-5; the match to TRBD1 covers 10 bases. The CDR3 length is 15 residues. With 4 bases clipped from V and 1 base from J, the junction kept 3 bases outside the gene matches. Germline assignment: CDR1 LGHDT and CDR2 YNNKEL (reference sequence). The CDR3 loop reads CASSPGTGAQETQYF. The DNA of the CDR3 is TGTGCCAGCAGCCCCGGGACAGGGGCCCAAGAGACCCAGTACTTC.

A note on this clonotype: A junction boundary mismatches the germline segment, possibly from a read error. The J gene is TRBJ2-1, the V gene TRBV6-1; D ambiguous. Germline CDR1 MNHNS, CDR2 SASEGT. This CDR3 has 15 amino acids. CDR3 sequence reads: CASRETNGNYSEQFF. The CDR3 DNA is TGTGCCAGCAGGGAAACTAACGGCAACTACAGTGAGCAGTTCTTC.

There are many counts of this clonotype. The genes are TRBV5-1 and TRBJ2-2; 10 bases match TRBD2. Trimming took 4 bases from V and 1 from J; bases not matched to a gene: 10. The CDR3 has 18 residues. Germline V lookup: CDR1 SGHRS, CDR2 YFSETQ. CDR3 sequence: CASSPRTSGQGNTGELFF. The CDR3 nucleotides read TGCGCCAGCAGCCCGCGGACTAGCGGACAGGGGAACACCGGGGAGCTGTTTTTT.

V usage is TRBV11-3 and J usage is TRBJ2-7, with D tentatively TRBD1 (6 bases). V gave up 4 bases and J gave up 0 bases, with 13 bases separating them. CDR3 length: 15 amino acids. Germline CDR1 is SGHNT and CDR2 is YENEEA. The CDR3 DNA reads as TGTGCCAGCAGCTGGGCGGCGGACAGCTCCTACGAGCAGTACTTC. Translated, it gives CASSWAADSSYEQYF.

The rearrangement links TRBV6-4 to TRBJ2-3, with a tentative D call TRBD2 (6 bases). The CDR3 is 17 residues long. Per germline, CDR1 MRHNA and CDR2 SNTAGT. Between the trimmed V and J ends, which lost 0 bases and 1 base, there was a span of 14 bases. The DNA for the CDR3 is TGTGCCAGCAGTGACTCCGGGGCTAGCGACCGCACAGATACGCAGTATTTT. Protein product: CASSDSGASDRTDTQYF.

The rearrangement joins TRBV29-1 to TRBJ2-5; D might be TRBD2 (7 bases). The V gene lost 6 bases and the J gene lost 8 bases, with 19 bases spanning the gap. Germline-derived CDR1 and CDR2 are SQVTM and ANQGSEA. This CDR3 region has 13 residues. CDR3 nucleotides: TGCAGCGTCGTGTCGGAGGGGGGGTATACCCAGTACTTC. Amino acid sequence: CSVVSEGGYTQYF.

This clonotype was counted at least ten times. The genes are TRBV12-3 or TRBV12-4 and TRBJ2-1; D may match TRBD1 or TRBD2 (5 bases each). The CDR3 is 11 residues long. Trimming took off 5 bases at V and 15 bases at J, with 14 bases between the two ends. The chain's CDR3 is CASSPGTAMFF. The CDR3 nucleotides read TGTGCCAGCAGTCCGGGGACCGCTATGTTCTTC.

The chain recombines TRBV7-2 with TRBJ2-4; TRBD1 aligns across 8 bases. From germline, CDR1 is SGHTA and CDR2 FQGNSA. Trimming at V came to 2 bases and at J to 7 bases, leaving 7 bases not matched to a gene. This CDR3 is 15 amino acids long. CDR3 bases: TGTGCCAGCAGCTTAAGGCAGGGGGCTTGGAACATTCAGTACTTC. Its protein is CASSLRQGAWNIQYF.

This clonotype showed up just a few times. The gene calls are TRBV5-1 and TRBJ2-7; TRBD1 matches at 7 bases. J gave up 2 bases and V 4 bases, and 12 bases lay outside the gene matches. Germline lookup yields CDR1 SGHRS and CDR2 YFSETQ. The CDR3 totals 16 residues. The CDR3 reads CASSPVGGTVTYEQYF. For the CDR3, the DNA is TGCGCCAGCAGCCCGGTGGGTGGGACAGTTACCTACGAGCAGTACTTC.

This clonotype was recorded at least ten times. This chain uses TRBV28 with TRBJ2-7; 9 nucleotides match TRBD1. CDR1 is MDHEN, CDR2 SYDVKM, per germline. The CDR3 is made up of 14 amino acids. V dropped 8 bases and J dropped 5; count of bases not matched to a gene: 10. In DNA, the CDR3 is TGTGCCAGCGATACCGGGACAGGGATGCACGAGCAGTACTTC. Its translation is CASDTGTGMHEQYF.

This clonotype was seen only a few times. J is TRBJ2-7 and V is TRBV29-1; D is unresolved. Germline V gives CDR1 SQVTM, CDR2 ANQGSEA. Trimming stripped 4 bases from V and 0 bases from J, with 7 bases between. CDR3 length equals 12 residues. In DNA, the CDR3 is TGCAGCGTTGTATCACCCTCCTACGAGCAGTACTTC. Translated, it gives CSVVSPSYEQYF.

V is TRBV6-5 and J is TRBJ1-5; possible D gene TRBD1, 6 bases. Trimming took off 4 bases at V and 0 bases at J, with 13 bases between the two ends. The CDR3 extends over 16 amino acids. Per the germline V gene, CDR1 is MNHEY and CDR2 is SVGAGI. The CDR3 DNA sequence: TGTGCCAGCAGTTGCTTCACAGGGTTTAGCAATCAGCCCCAGCATTTT. Translated: CASSCFTGFSNQPQHF.

This clonotype was counted only a few times. The rearrangement uses TRBV20-1 and TRBJ2-7; TRBD2 matches at 9 bases. V lost 3 bases and J lost 2; bases outside the gene matches: 11. The CDR3 spans 16 residues. Germline V gene sequence: CDR1 DFQATT, CDR2 SNEGSKA (reference sequence). The CDR3 sequence is CSASRASGNAAYEQYF. CDR3 coding DNA: TGCAGTGCTAGCCGGGCTAGCGGGAATGCCGCCTACGAGCAGTACTTC.

The chain couples TRBV5-5 to TRBJ2-7; D not resolved. The germline V and J ends were trimmed by 0 bases and 3 bases, with 13 bases remaining between them. This CDR3 is built from 15 residues. From germline, CDR1 is SGHKS and CDR2 YYEKEE (reference sequence). CDR3 nucleotides: TGTGCCAGCAGCTTGGAAGTAGGATTATTCTACGAGCAGTACTTC. Translation: CASSLEVGLFYEQYF.